This T cell receptor (beta chain) was obtained from a study of metastatic and nonmetastatic thyroid tumors. Whole-study results and caveats: Malignant tumors reportedly showed significantly higher TCR beta diversity than benign nodules in both blood and tumor.

Trimming removed 1 base from V and 3 bases from J, with 4 bases in between. The CDR3 covers 12 residues. Authors' data handling: The study built a papillary thyroid cancer distant-metastasis classifier from CDR3 differences across clinicopathological groups. TCRdb reanalyzed the PCR reads with MiXCR. These V and J calls derive from TCRdb rather than the authors' analysis. Among approximately 23,000 clones listed, 20% to 25% were seen once. Within the sample, this clone is medium-sized (0.01 to 0.1%). Its matching antigen is unknown. Among the patients, none had received any treatment before thyroid surgery.

The V call is TRBV12-3 or TRBV12-4, the J call TRBJ2-7; D is ambiguous. This TCR derives from a male donor with papillary thyroid cancer or a benign thyroid nodule (not recorded which). Some clones in this sample may be carry-over from other donors' samples. Sequencing was performed on blood. The CDR3 loop reads CASSLGIYEQYF. The DNA for the CDR3 is TGTGCCAGCAGTTTAGGGATCTACGAGCAGTACTTC.